The 30 T cell receptor beta chains in this list originate from one sample, sequenced in a study of Graves' ophthalmopathy and Graves' hyperthyroidism. As the template, RNA transcripts were used to amplify TCR beta CDR3 regions. After a first-round RT-PCR with HTBI primers, a second-round multiplex PCR was run. TCRdb reprocessed the multiplex PCR reads with MiXCR, giving one entry per CDR3 protein. The sample records hundreds of thousands of distinct CDR3 sequences, 20% to 25% being singletons. Source material: peripheral blood. Receptor source: a woman younger than 30 with stable Graves' hyperthyroidism. Some clones in this sample may be carry-over from other donors' samples.

This clonotype has ten or more counts. The chain links TRBV28 to TRBJ2-5; 9 nucleotides line up with TRBD2. V lost 6 bases to trimming and J lost 5 bases; unmatched junction nucleotides: 10. Germline V gene lookup returns CDR1 MDHEN and CDR2 SYDVKM. The length of the CDR3 is 15 residues. The CDR3 sequence is CASRLRTSDKETQYF. Here the CDR3 DNA reads TGTGCCAGCAGACTTCGGACTAGCGATAAGGAGACCCAGTACTTC.

This clonotype was found many times. This chain joins TRBV6-1 and TRBJ1-5; D is possibly TRBD1 (5 bases). V dropped 4 bases and J dropped 2 bases, with 12 bases sitting between them. This CDR3 has 15 amino acids. Germline CDR1 is MNHNS and CDR2 is SASEGT. This chain's CDR3 is CASSALGGGNQPQHF. CDR3 nucleotide sequence: TGTGCCAGCAGTGCCTTGGGGGGGGGCAATCAGCCCCAGCATTTT.

This clonotype was counted between two and nine times. The chain carries TRBV30 and TRBJ1-2; 10 bases fit TRBD1. CDR3 length equals 14 residues. Trimming cost V 4 bases and J 2 bases; bases outside gene matches: 4. CDR1 and CDR2 (germline): GTSNPN, SVGIG (reference sequence). This chain's CDR3 is CAWNPGQGNYGYTF. The CDR3 region has the DNA TGTGCCTGGAATCCGGGACAGGGGAACTATGGCTACACCTTC. Using reference TRBV30 and TRBJ1-2 for the parts outside the CDR3, the full variable domain is SQTIHQWPATLVQPVGSPLSLECTVEGTSNPNLYWYRQAAGRGLQLLFYSVGIGQISSEVPQNLSASRPQDRQFILSSKKLLLSDSGFYLCAWNPGQGNYGYTFGSGTRLTVV.

This clonotype showed up many times. The genes are TRBV15 and TRBJ2-7; D might be TRBD2 (6 bases). Trimming took off 3 bases at V and 13 bases at J, with 19 bases between the two ends. There are 13 residues in the CDR3. Germline loops: CDR1 LNHNV, CDR2 YYDKDF (reference sequence). CDR3 nucleotides: TGTGCCACCAGCAGGTGGGGGACGGACTATGTTTACTTC. This gives the protein CATSRWGTDYVYF.

This clonotype was seen a few times. The chain employs TRBV27 and TRBJ1-5; the D is unclear. V was pared by 6 bases and J by 0 bases, with 9 bases between. Germline V lookup: CDR1 MNHEY, CDR2 SMNVEV (reference sequence). The CDR3 covers 14 residues. The CDR3 DNA reads TGTGCCAGCAGCCAAGCCACTAGCAATCAGCCCCAGCATTTT. Translation gives CASSQATSNQPQHF.

This clonotype was picked up many times. This chain joins TRBV28 and TRBJ1-2; 7 positions match TRBD1. The CDR3 is 15 amino acids. From germline, CDR1 is MDHEN and CDR2 SYDVKM. The V gene end was trimmed by 4 bases and the J gene end by 5 bases; junction bases not matched to a gene: 10. This CDR3 reads CASSSAGTDDYGYTF. The CDR3, as DNA: TGTGCCAGCAGTTCCGCCGGGACAGATGATTATGGCTACACCTTC.

The sample holds many counts of this clonotype. This rearrangement joins TRBV19 to TRBJ1-5, with D perhaps matching TRBD1 (6 bases). The V gene lost 3 bases and the J gene lost 1 base, with 10 bases spanning the gap. This CDR3 has 15 residues. Germline CDR1 LNHDA, CDR2 SQIVND (reference sequence). The CDR3 nucleotides read TGTGCCAGTAGTATGAGCAGGGGAAGCAATCAGCCCCAGCATTTT. As protein: CASSMSRGSNQPQHF.

Notes on this clonotype: No conserved phenylalanine or tryptophan ends this CDR3, so it is likely a read error. V and J are TRBV12-3 or TRBV12-4 and TRBJ2-5; tentatively, D is TRBD1 or TRBD2 (5 bases each). The CDR3 length is 12 residues. CDR3 nucleotide sequence: TGTGCCAGCGGGGGTCCCCAAGAGTCCCAGTACTAC. Its translation is CASGGPQESQYY.

The chain joins TRBV7-2 to TRBJ2-5; tentative D call: TRBD2 (5 bases). The CDR3 covers 14 residues. V dropped 5 bases and J dropped 5 bases, with 15 bases sitting between them. The V gene's germline CDR1 is SGHTA and CDR2 FQGNSA. CDR3 in amino acids: CASSPRPSFETQYF. CDR3 sequence (DNA): TGTGCCAGCAGCCCGCGTCCTAGCTTCGAGACCCAGTACTTC.

This clonotype came up many times. This chain uses TRBV12-3 or TRBV12-4 with TRBJ1-2, with D perhaps matching TRBD1 (5 bases). The V end was cut by 3 bases, the J end by 4 bases, with 12 bases between. The CDR3 consists of 14 residues. CDR3 in amino acids: CASSFDRGGYGYTF. CDR3 coding DNA: TGTGCCAGCAGTTTCGACCGGGGGGGCTATGGCTACACCTTC.

This clonotype was picked up many times. The gene calls are TRBV15 and TRBJ1-1; 7 bases match TRBD1. The germline V gene has CDR1 LNHNV and CDR2 YYDKDF (reference sequence). Unmatched junction bases numbered 8, after V lost 6 bases and J lost 1 base. The CDR3 extends over 15 amino acids. CDR3 residues: CATRSPRGRNTEAFF. For the CDR3, the DNA is TGTGCCACCAGGTCCCCCAGGGGGAGGAACACTGAAGCTTTCTTT.

This clonotype was detected many times. This sequence joins TRBV7-9 and TRBJ1-5, with D tentatively TRBD1 (6 bases). The CDR3 extends over 17 amino acids. Germline V gives CDR1 SEHNR, CDR2 FQNEAQ (reference sequence). Trimming removed 2 bases from V and 3 bases from J, with 17 bases in between. CDR3 DNA sequence: TGTGCCAGCAGCTTATCGGGCAGGGGAAGCTTCAATCAGCCCCAGCATTTT. Its translation is CASSLSGRGSFNQPQHF.

This clonotype was detected ten times or more. The chain joins TRBV6-5 to TRBJ1-2, with 11 bases fitting TRBD1. There are 14 residues in the CDR3. The germline V gene encodes CDR1 MNHEY and CDR2 SVGAGI. V gave up 6 bases and J gave up 7 bases; unmatched junction bases: 7. CDR3 in amino acids: CASSAGQGVGGYTF. The DNA for the CDR3 is TGTGCCAGCAGCGCGGGACAGGGGGTCGGTGGCTACACCTTC.

The V and J genes are TRBV4-1 and TRBJ2-7; either TRBD1 or TRBD2 may supply D (7 bases each). The CDR3 covers 14 residues. The V gene lost 2 bases and the J gene lost 6 bases, with 14 bases spanning the gap. Germline V lookup: CDR1 MGHRA, CDR2 YSYEKL. Here the CDR3 reads CASSQPLRGGEQYF. As DNA, the CDR3 is TGCGCCAGCAGCCAACCCCTCAGGGGGGGCGAGCAGTACTTC.

Many counts were recorded for this clonotype. This rearrangement joins TRBV6-2 or TRBV6-3 to TRBJ1-2; D unclear. The CDR3 runs to 11 residues. V was clipped by 10 bases and J by 5 bases, with 11 bases between them. Germline V gene data show CDR1 as MNHEY and CDR2 as SVGEGT. The DNA of the CDR3 is TGTGCCACCCAAGTTTGGTATGGCTACACCTTC. Protein product: CATQVWYGYTF.

The rearrangement joins TRBV11-2 to TRBJ2-6; a possible D gene is TRBD1 (5 bases). The germline V gene encodes CDR1 SGHAT and CDR2 FQNNGV. The germline V and J ends were trimmed by 8 bases and 3 bases, with 11 bases remaining between them. CDR3 length: 14 residues. CDR3 sequence (DNA): TGTGCCAGCCCCGCAGGGTATGGGGCCAACGTCCTGACTTTC. Translated, it gives CASPAGYGANVLTF. The variable domain in full, completed from reference TRBV11-2 and TRBJ2-6, reads EAGVAQSPRYKIIEKRQSVAFWCNPISGHATLYWYQQILGQGPKLLIQFQNNGVVDDSQLPKDRFSAERLKGVDSTLKIQPAKLEDSAVYLCASPAGYGANVLTFGAGSRLTVL.

This clonotype was detected a few times. V usage is TRBV5-1 and J usage is TRBJ1-2; 7 nucleotides match TRBD1. Germline lookup yields CDR1 SGHRS and CDR2 YFSETQ. The CDR3 is 15 residues long. The junction had 6 bases not matched to a gene; V was cut back by 3 bases and J by 1 base. CDR3 in amino acids: CASSSTGELNYGYTF. The DNA of the CDR3 is TGCGCCAGCAGCTCTACAGGGGAACTTAACTATGGCTACACCTTC.

The sample holds many counts of this clonotype. The J gene is TRBJ2-2, the V gene TRBV7-3, with 7 bases matching TRBD1. The germline CDR1 and CDR2 sequences are SGHTA and FQGTGA. The CDR3 runs 14 residues. With 5 bases clipped from V and 5 bases from J, the junction kept 5 bases outside the gene matches. The CDR3 sequence: CASSPQQGTGELFF. In DNA form, the CDR3 reads TGTGCCAGCAGCCCGCAACAGGGGACCGGGGAGCTGTTTTTT. Full variable domain (outside the CDR3, taken from reference TRBV7-3 and TRBJ2-2): GAGVSQTPSNKVTEKGKYVELRCDPISGHTALYWYRQSLGQGPEFLIYFQGTGAADDSGLPNDRFFAVRPEGSVSTLKIQRTERGDSAVYLCASSPQQGTGELFFGEGSRLTVL.

This clonotype was counted at least ten times. The chain is built from TRBV10-1 and TRBJ2-7; 7 bases agree with TRBD1. V dropped 4 bases and J dropped 5; count of bases not matched to a gene: 14. CDR1 and CDR2 (germline): WNHNN, SYGVQD (reference sequence). The CDR3 length is 16 residues. The CDR3 coding sequence is TGCGCCAGCAGTGGGGACACCGGGACAGAGGCGGACGAGCAGTACTTC. Encoded protein: CASSGDTGTEADEQYF.

This clonotype came up a few times. Since a much larger clone is just one base distant, this may be a read error. The V gene is TRBV11-2, the J gene TRBJ2-5, with D possibly called TRBD1 or TRBD2 (6 bases each). The CDR3 extends over 16 amino acids. Germline-derived CDR1 and CDR2 are SGHAT and FQNNGV. CDR3 loop: CASSLEGGYSGETQDF. The CDR3 coding sequence is TGTGCCAGCAGCTTAGAAGGGGGATATAGCGGAGAGACCCAGGACTTC.

There are many counts of this clonotype. V and J are TRBV9 and TRBJ1-1; D is undetermined. The V gene lost 0 bases and the J gene lost 1 base, with 7 bases spanning the gap. In germline, CDR1 is SGDLS, CDR2 YYNGEE. The CDR3 runs to 14 residues. CDR3 residues: CASSVVGKNTEAFF. Written as DNA, the CDR3 is TGTGCCAGCAGCGTAGTCGGAAAGAACACTGAAGCTTTCTTT.

Many counts were recorded for this clonotype. V and J are TRBV30 and TRBJ1-1, with a weak D call TRBD1 (5 bases). The CDR3 has 16 residues. V gave up 0 bases and J gave up 5 bases, with 19 bases separating them. Germline assignment: CDR1 GTSNPN and CDR2 SVGIG (reference sequence). CDR3 amino acids: CAWSVTRTAGGTEAFF. CDR3 nucleotides: TGTGCCTGGAGTGTTACTCGGACCGCCGGGGGGACTGAAGCTTTCTTT.

This clonotype was observed at least ten times. The chain employs TRBV20-1 and TRBJ2-7, with 8 bases lining up with TRBD2. CDR1 is DFQATT and CDR2 is SNEGSKA in the germline V gene (reference sequence). The CDR3 has 14 residues. Unmatched junction bases numbered 6, after V lost 0 bases and J lost 5 bases. The CDR3 coding sequence is TGCAGTGCTAGAGATTCGGGGGGGCCGAACGAGCAGTACTTC. Protein product: CSARDSGGPNEQYF.

This clonotype was seen many times. The chain combines TRBV6-1 with TRBJ1-5, with a weak D call TRBD1 (5 bases). Trimming took 8 bases from V and 5 from J, leaving 16 bases between them. The CDR3 sequence is 14 residues long. The germline V gene has CDR1 MNHNS and CDR2 SASEGT. The CDR3: CASVGGARDQPQHF. The CDR3 DNA is TGTGCCAGCGTCGGTGGGGCCAGGGATCAGCCCCAGCATTTT.

The sample holds many counts of this clonotype. The gene calls are TRBV6-5 and TRBJ1-2, with a weak D call TRBD1 (5 bases). The length of the CDR3 is 13 residues. The germline V gene has CDR1 MNHEY and CDR2 SVGAGI. Trimming pared 6 bases from V and 0 bases from J, leaving 8 bases between. CDR3 residues: CASSRDSNYGYTF. The CDR3 region has the DNA TGTGCCAGCAGCCGGGACTCTAACTATGGCTACACCTTC.

This chain connects TRBV3-1 to TRBJ2-5; D possibly uses TRBD1 or TRBD2 (6 bases each). Germline V gene data show CDR1 as LGHDT and CDR2 as YNNKEL (reference sequence). V gave up 5 bases and J gave up 4 bases, with 17 bases separating them. This CDR3 is built from 15 residues. Here the CDR3 DNA reads TGTGCCAGCAGCATCCGGACTACAGGGTCAGAGACCCAGTACTTC. It is translated as CASSIRTTGSETQYF.

This clonotype came up many times. The chain recombines TRBV30 with TRBJ1-1, with unresolved D. The V end lost 1 base, the J end lost 0 bases, and 9 bases lay between the germline ends. CDR1 and CDR2 from the germline V gene are GTSNPN and SVGIG (reference sequence). This CDR3 has 14 amino acids. The CDR3 protein is CAWSAGPLNTEAFF. CDR3 nucleotides: TGTGCCTGGAGTGCAGGCCCCCTGAACACTGAAGCTTTCTTT.

This chain connects TRBV12-3 or TRBV12-4 to TRBJ2-1; the match to TRBD2 covers 9 bases. The CDR3 is 15 residues long. The J segment lost 3 bases and the V segment lost 6 bases, leaving 6 bases of the junction unmatched. DNA for the CDR3: TGTGCCAGCAGACCGGGACTAGCCCTCTACAATGAGCAGTTCTTC. This sequence encodes CASRPGLALYNEQFF.

This clonotype was detected ten times or more. The rearrangement uses TRBV9 and TRBJ2-5; 8 bases map to TRBD2. The CDR3 runs to 16 residues. Germline lookup yields CDR1 SGDLS and CDR2 YYNGEE. V trimming: 4 bases; J trimming: 0 bases; junction bases outside the gene matches: 8. The CDR3 DNA is TGTGCCAGCAGCCGGGTGGCTAGCGGGTACCAAGAGACCCAGTACTTC. Translation gives CASSRVASGYQETQYF.

This rearrangement joins TRBV28 to TRBJ1-5, with TRBD1 matching 8 bases. CDR1 and CDR2 (germline): MDHEN, SYDVKM. This CDR3 comprises 15 residues. V dropped 6 bases and J dropped 6; count of bases not matched to a gene: 10. This chain's CDR3 is CASREGQEEVQPQHF. CDR3 in DNA: TGTGCCAGCAGGGAGGGACAGGAGGAGGTTCAGCCCCAGCATTTT.